What follows are 2 T cell receptor beta chains derived from one specimen sequenced in a study of T cells in Graves' hyperthyroidism and ophthalmopathy. TCR beta CDR3 regions were amplified from RNA transcripts. RT-PCR in the first round (using the HTBI primer set) targeted the TCR CDR3. TCRdb reprocessed the multiplex PCR reads with MiXCR, giving one entry per CDR3 protein. The sample has approximately 260,000 distinct CDR3 sequences, roughly 15% seen once. The sequencing sample was made of blood. The receptor source for this set is a woman between 45 and 60 years old with Graves' hyperthyroidism that later progressed to Graves' ophthalmopathy.

This clonotype was seen many times. The CDR3 is CSVPAYTSPLHF. The CDR3 DNA reads as TGCAGTGTGCCAGCCTACACTTCACCCCTCCACTTT. This chain connects TRBV20-1 to TRBJ1-6; D unclear. The germline V gene encodes CDR1 DFQATT and CDR2 SNEGSKA (reference sequence). The CDR3 is 12 amino acids. The V end was cut by 7 bases, the J end by 9 bases, with 13 bases between.

V is TRBV7-9 and J is TRBJ1-5; D is unresolved. CDR3 length equals 11 residues. Per the germline V gene, CDR1 is SEHNR and CDR2 is FQNEAQ (reference sequence). V was clipped by 8 bases and J by 6 bases, with 8 bases between them. CDR3 in DNA: TGTGCCAGCGGGTACGGTCAGCCCCAGCATTTT. This sequence encodes CASGYGQPQHF.